This T cell receptor beta chain was identified in a study of blood T cell repertoires in COVID-19. Study at large: The United States, Italy and Spain provided the acute and convalescent COVID-19 samples. Sample material is recorded as cDNA or gDNA derived from T cells, B-cell-depleted T cells, or PBMCs.

Source study methods: Reference gene primer amplification gave estimated nucleated cell counts. TCRdb's copy holds only in-frame clones and misses some; the assay was immunoSEQ multiplex PCR. V, J and clone size reflect that table, while D and trimming were determined from the DNA. The repertoire holds under 200,000 clones, with 80% to 90% as singletons. Germline assignment: CDR1 SGHVS and CDR2 FQNEAQ. After removal of 3 bases from V and 5 bases from J, the junction contained 4 bases not matched to a gene. The CDR3 totals 14 residues. Seattle patient enrollment occurred during active infection, with longitudinal follow-up thereafter.

The sequencing sample was made of peripheral blood. The chain has TRBV7-8 and TRBJ1-2, with TRBD1 matching over 9 bases. The TCR comes from a woman between 70 and 85 years old with COVID-19, enrolled during active disease. This CDR3 is CASSFSGTGYGYTF. The CDR3 DNA follows: TGTGCCAGCAGCTTCTCCGGGACAGGGTATGGCTACACCTTC.